These T cell receptor beta chains were read from a single sample in a study of OX40 agonist ivuxolimab in advanced cancers. The data were produced by immunoSEQ multiplex PCR, yet TCRdb's version contains in-frame clones alone and is incomplete. The sample includes 90,000 or so clones, 87% of them seen just once. The source material was CD4+ or CD8+ T cells sorted from blood, sampled in a trial of the OX40 agonist ivuxolimab. These receptors all stem from an adult with an advanced solid tumor such as melanoma, head and neck, liver or kidney cancer. The CDR3 runs from the conserved cysteine through the conserved F or W. Each record gives: clone size, D gene, J gene, V gene, CDR3 protein, CDR3 DNA. The D gene is left open where the match is weak. Some rows mark clone size as missing; the rest say once, few, many or name a class of expanded clone.

NA | TRBD1 | TRBJ1-3 | TRBV10-3 | CAIRGQSDTIYF | TGTGCCATCAGGGGACAGTCCGACACCATATATTTT
NA | NA | TRBJ1-4 | TRBV10-3 | CAIKGGGTNEKLFF | TGTGCCATAAAAGGGGGGGGAACAAATGAAAAACTGTTTTTT
NA | NA | TRBJ1-2 | TRBV7-2 | CASSLGGDGARTYGYTF | TGTGCCAGCAGCTTAGGAGGGGATGGAGCTCGGACCTATGGCTACACCTTC
NA | TRBD1 | TRBJ2-1 | TRBV19 | CASSRGQGKYNEQFF | TGTGCCAGTAGTAGAGGACAGGGGAAATACAATGAGCAGTTCTTC
NA | NA | TRBJ1-1 | TRBV19 | CASTSFGATEAFF | TGTGCCAGTACCTCTTTTGGGGCCACTGAAGCTTTCTTT
once | TRBD2 | TRBJ2-3 | TRBV4-2 | CASSQAVAGGVDTQYF | TGTGCCAGCAGCCAAGCGGTAGCGGGAGGGGTGGATACGCAGTATTTT
NA | NA | TRBJ2-3 | TRBV4-2 | CASSQDGGSGDTQYF | TGTGCCAGCAGCCAAGATGGCGGGTCCGGCGATACGCAGTATTTT
few | NA | TRBJ2-1 | TRBV4-1 | CASSQKGGLAYNEQFF | TGCGCCAGCAGCCAAAAGGGGGGACTTGCTTACAATGAGCAGTTCTTC
once | TRBD1 | TRBJ1-5 | TRBV2 | CASSQTGVGQPQHF | TGTGCCAGCAGTCAGACAGGGGTTGGTCAGCCCCAGCATTTT
NA | NA | TRBJ2-6 | TRBV6-1 | CASSVRGFEGANVLTF | TGTGCCAGCAGTGTTCGTGGGTTTGAGGGGGCCAACGTCCTGACTTTC
NA | TRBD1 | TRBJ1-2 | TRBV5-6 | CASSPGQGARYTF | TGTGCCAGCAGCCCGGGACAGGGGGCTCGCTACACCTTC
NA | NA | TRBJ1-1 | TRBV5-1 | CASSLQTEAYEAFF | TGCGCCAGCAGCCTTCAGACAGAAGCGTATGAAGCTTTCTTT
NA | NA | TRBJ2-2 | TRBV19 | CASSYRGMNTGELFF | TGTGCCAGTAGTTATCGGGGCATGAACACCGGGGAGCTGTTTTTT
NA | TRBD2 | TRBJ2-3 | TRBV11-2 | CASSLNPPSGVSTDTQYF | TGTGCCAGCAGCTTAAACCCTCCCAGCGGGGTTAGCACAGATACGCAGTATTTT
NA | NA | TRBJ2-4 | TRBV18 | CASSLNSPGWGADYKNIQYF | TGTGCCAGCTCACTGAATAGTCCGGGCTGGGGAGCCGACTACAAAAACATTCAGTACTTC
few | NA | TRBJ2-1 | TRBV20-1 | CSATLAKQFF | TGCAGTGCCACCTTAGCTAAGCAGTTCTTC
NA | TRBD1 | TRBJ2-2 | TRBV14 | CASSQDGDRWNTGELFF | TGTGCCAGCAGCCAAGATGGGGACAGGTGGAACACCGGGGAGCTGTTTTTT
NA | NA | TRBJ1-3 | TRBV5-1 | CASSPSGLASGNTIYF | TGCGCCAGCAGCCCCTCGGGTCTAGCCTCTGGAAACACCATATATTTT
once | NA | TRBJ2-7 | TRBV11-3 | CASSLGAGTYEQYF | TGTGCCAGCAGCTTAGGGGCGGGTACCTACGAGCAGTACTTC
NA | NA | TRBJ2-7 | TRBV7-6 | CASSLTGGQISYEQYF | TGTGCCAGCAGCCTAACGGGAGGACAGATCTCCTACGAGCAGTACTTC
NA | TRBD1 | TRBJ1-2 | TRBV28 | CASSYRGGYTF | TGTGCCAGCAGTTACAGGGGAGGCTACACCTTC
NA | TRBD2 | TRBJ2-1 | TRBV11-3 | CASSHPTSGRNEQFF | TGTGCCAGCAGCCACCCGACTAGCGGGAGGAATGAGCAGTTCTTC
NA | NA | TRBJ2-2 | TRBV5-4 | CASSPTARGNTGELFF | TGTGCCAGCAGCCCCACCGCTAGGGGGAACACCGGGGAGCTGTTTTTT
NA | TRBD1 | TRBJ1-2 | TRBV6-5 | CASSGTVFNYGYTF | TGTGCCAGCAGCGGGACAGTGTTCAACTATGGCTACACCTTC
NA | TRBD1 | TRBJ2-7 | TRBV7-9 | CASSVNRGSSYEQYF | TGTGCCAGCAGCGTTAACAGGGGGAGCTCCTACGAGCAGTACTTC
NA | TRBD2 | TRBJ2-7 | TRBV6-1 | CASSSGGNYEQYF | TGTGCCAGCAGCTCGGGGGGTAACTACGAGCAGTACTTC
NA | NA | TRBJ2-5 | TRBV7-2 | CASSPRDRGETQYF | TGTGCCAGCAGCCCCCGGGATAGGGGAGAGACCCAGTACTTC
NA | NA | TRBJ1-1 | TRBV19 | CASSSAGPNTEAFF | TGTGCCAGTAGTTCAGCGGGCCCGAACACTGAAGCTTTCTTT
NA | NA | TRBJ1-1 | TRBV7-6 | CASSLPTGENTEAFF | TGTGCCAGCAGCCTCCCGACAGGTGAAAACACTGAAGCTTTCTTT
NA | NA | TRBJ2-3 | TRBV11-3 | CASSRRLPGTDTQYF | TGTGCCAGCAGCAGGAGACTCCCTGGCACAGATACGCAGTATTTT
NA | NA | TRBJ1-5 | TRBV2 | CASGENSNQPQHF | TGTGCCAGCGGAGAGAATAGCAATCAGCCCCAGCATTTT
NA | TRBD1 | TRBJ2-2 | TRBV11-2 | CASSLGTGNTGELFF | TGTGCCAGCAGCTTAGGGACAGGGAACACCGGGGAGCTGTTTTTT
NA | NA | TRBJ2-5 | TRBV6-1 | CASSEGGTPGETQYF | TGTGCCAGCAGTGAAGGTGGGACCCCGGGGGAGACCCAGTACTTC
NA | NA | TRBJ2-3 | TRBV6-6 | CASSLSVTDSDTQYF | TGTGCCAGCAGTTTATCTGTGACAGACTCAGATACGCAGTATTTT
once | TRBD2 | TRBJ2-5 | TRBV5-4 | CASRLAGVQETQYF | TGTGCCTCCAGGCTAGCGGGGGTTCAAGAGACCCAGTACTTC
NA | TRBD1 | TRBJ2-7 | TRBV15 | CATSRNVGRTGDHEQYF | TGTGCCACCAGCAGAAACGTTGGTCGGACAGGGGACCACGAGCAGTACTTC
NA | NA | TRBJ1-2 | TRBV27 | CASSIGRNYGYTF | TGTGCCAGCAGCATCGGACGTAACTATGGCTACACCTTC